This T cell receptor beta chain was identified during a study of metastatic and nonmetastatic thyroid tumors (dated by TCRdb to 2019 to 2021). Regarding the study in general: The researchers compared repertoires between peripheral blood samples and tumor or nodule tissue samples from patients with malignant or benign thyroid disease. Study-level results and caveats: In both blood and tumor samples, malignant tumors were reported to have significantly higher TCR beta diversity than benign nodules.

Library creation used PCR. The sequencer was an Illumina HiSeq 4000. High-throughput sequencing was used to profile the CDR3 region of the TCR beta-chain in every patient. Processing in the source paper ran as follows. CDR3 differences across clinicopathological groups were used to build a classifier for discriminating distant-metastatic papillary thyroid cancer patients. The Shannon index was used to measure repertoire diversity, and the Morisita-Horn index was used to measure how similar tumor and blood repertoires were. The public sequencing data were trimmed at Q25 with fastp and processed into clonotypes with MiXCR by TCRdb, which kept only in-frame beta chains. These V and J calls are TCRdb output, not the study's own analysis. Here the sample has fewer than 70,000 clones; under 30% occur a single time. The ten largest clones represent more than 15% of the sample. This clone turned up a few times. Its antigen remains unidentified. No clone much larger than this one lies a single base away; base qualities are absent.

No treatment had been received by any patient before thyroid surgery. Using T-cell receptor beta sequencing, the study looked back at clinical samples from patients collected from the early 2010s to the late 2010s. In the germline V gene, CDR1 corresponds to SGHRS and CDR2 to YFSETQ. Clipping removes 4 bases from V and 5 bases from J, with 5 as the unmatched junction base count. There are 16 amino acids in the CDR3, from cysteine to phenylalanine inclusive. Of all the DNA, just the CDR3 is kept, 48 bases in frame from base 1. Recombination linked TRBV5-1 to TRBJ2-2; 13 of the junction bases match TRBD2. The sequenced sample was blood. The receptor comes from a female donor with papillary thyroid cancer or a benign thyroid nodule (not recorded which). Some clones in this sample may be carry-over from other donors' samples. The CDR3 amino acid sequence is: CASSPRTSGRTGELFF. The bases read TGCGCCAGCAGCCCACGGACTAGCGGGAGAACCGGGGAGCTGTTTTTT.